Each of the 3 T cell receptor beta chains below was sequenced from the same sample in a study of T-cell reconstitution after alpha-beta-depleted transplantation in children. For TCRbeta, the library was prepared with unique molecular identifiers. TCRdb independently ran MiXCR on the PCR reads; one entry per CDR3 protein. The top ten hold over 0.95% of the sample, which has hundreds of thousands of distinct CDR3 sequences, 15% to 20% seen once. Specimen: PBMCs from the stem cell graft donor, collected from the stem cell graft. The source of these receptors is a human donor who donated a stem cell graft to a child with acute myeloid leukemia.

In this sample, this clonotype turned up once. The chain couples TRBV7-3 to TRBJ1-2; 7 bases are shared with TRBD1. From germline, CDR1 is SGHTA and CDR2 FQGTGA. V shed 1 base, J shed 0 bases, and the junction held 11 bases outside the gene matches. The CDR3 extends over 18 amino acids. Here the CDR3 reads CASSLIRTSGTANYGYTF. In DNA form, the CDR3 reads TGTGCCAGCAGCTTAATCCGGACGTCGGGGACAGCTAACTATGGCTACACCTTC.

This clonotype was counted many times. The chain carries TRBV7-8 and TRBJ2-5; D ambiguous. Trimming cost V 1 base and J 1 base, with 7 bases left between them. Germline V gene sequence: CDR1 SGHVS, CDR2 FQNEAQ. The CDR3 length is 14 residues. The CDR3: CASSLVVGQETQYF. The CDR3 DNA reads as TGTGCCAGCAGCTTAGTGGTGGGCCAAGAGACCCAGTACTTC.

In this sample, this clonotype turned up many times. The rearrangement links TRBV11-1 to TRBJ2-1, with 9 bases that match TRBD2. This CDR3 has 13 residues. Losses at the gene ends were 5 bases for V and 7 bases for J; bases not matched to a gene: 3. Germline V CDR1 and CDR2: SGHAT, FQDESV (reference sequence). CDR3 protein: CASSLGLANEQFF. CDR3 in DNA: TGTGCCAGCAGCCTGGGACTAGCAAATGAGCAGTTCTTC.